Following are 27 T cell receptor beta chains from one sample sequenced in a study of blood T cell repertoires in COVID-19. This table comes from immunoSEQ multiplex PCR, and its TCRdb copy is limited to in-frame clones, with some not included. The data show a few hundred thousand clones, with roughly 87% seen just once and approximately 8.8% held by the top ten. The sequencing sample was made of peripheral blood. The receptors were sampled from a man aged 18 to 29 with active or convalescent COVID-19.

The CDR3 bases are TGTGCCATCAGTGAGTCTCGGGGGGAAGAGACCCAGTACTTC. Its protein is CAISESRGEETQYF. V is TRBV10-3 and J is TRBJ2-5, with 7 bases matching TRBD2. CDR1 and CDR2 (germline): ENHRY, SYGVKD. This CDR3 is 14 amino acids long. J gave up 3 bases and V 0 bases, and 1 base lay outside the gene matches.

The chain carries TRBV29-1 and TRBJ2-2; D is perhaps TRBD1 (5 bases). The CDR3 sequence is 13 residues long. In germline, CDR1 is SQVTM, CDR2 ANQGSEA. V was cut by 3 bases and J by 5 bases, with 10 bases left in between. The CDR3 sequence: CSVDKGHTGELFF. The DNA of the CDR3 is TGCAGCGTTGATAAGGGGCATACCGGGGAGCTGTTTTTT.

The rearrangement joins TRBV5-6 to TRBJ1-2; D not certain. The V gene lost 0 bases and the J gene lost 4 bases, with 10 bases spanning the gap. Germline V lookup: CDR1 SGHDT, CDR2 YYEEEE. CDR3 length: 14 residues. CDR3 loop: CASSLVTWAYGYTF. CDR3 nucleotide sequence: TGTGCCAGCAGCTTGGTTACCTGGGCCTATGGCTACACCTTC.

CDR3 nucleotides: TGTGCCATCAGAGGGGGTGGTACCACTGAAGCTTTCTTT. It yields the protein CAIRGGGTTEAFF. This rearrangement joins TRBV2 to TRBJ1-1, with D perhaps TRBD1 (6 bases). In germline, CDR1 is SNHLY, CDR2 FYNNEI. This CDR3 has 13 amino acids. V shed 10 bases and J shed 4 bases, with 16 bases lying between them. The variable domain in full, with the rest retrieved from reference TRBV2 and TRBJ1-1, is EPEVTQTPSHQVTQMGQEVILRCVPISNHLYFYWYRQILGQKVEFLVSFYNNEISEKSEIFDDQFSVERPDGSNFTLKIRSTKLEDSAMYFCAIRGGGTTEAFFGQGTRLTVV.

This clone was found once. CDR3: CASSGGRGLIEGYTF. The CDR3 nucleotides read TGTGCCAGCAGTGGGGGAAGGGGGCTGATTGAGGGCTACACCTTC. The V gene is TRBV2, the J gene TRBJ1-2, with TRBD1 matching over 7 bases. CDR1 and CDR2 from the germline V gene are SNHLY and FYNNEI. The CDR3 totals 15 residues. Germline trimming cut 4 bases from V and 8 bases from J; bases unmatched to any gene: 13.

The chain employs TRBV27 and TRBJ1-4; D gene ambiguous. The CDR3 extends over 17 amino acids. Per germline, CDR1 MNHEY and CDR2 SMNVEV (reference sequence). The V end was cut by 1 base, the J end by 0 bases, with 12 bases between. The CDR3 region is CASSLYGGRATNEKLFF. The DNA of the CDR3 is TGTGCCAGCAGTTTATATGGCGGTCGTGCAACTAATGAAAAACTGTTTTTT.

The rearrangement joins TRBV7-2 to TRBJ2-2; D gene unclear. Trimming took 0 bases from V and 4 from J, leaving 6 bases between them. The CDR3 spans 14 residues. CDR1 is SGHTA and CDR2 is FQGNSA in the germline V gene. The CDR3 DNA sequence: TGTGCCAGCAGCTTAGCTAGTTCCACCGGGGAGCTGTTTTTT. This gives the protein CASSLASSTGELFF.

The chain has TRBV2 and TRBJ2-1, with D hard to call. Germline V gene data show CDR1 as SNHLY and CDR2 as FYNNEI. V lost 3 bases and J 4 bases, leaving 10 bases between the germline ends. This CDR3 is 14 amino acids long. CDR3 nucleotides: TGTGCCAGCAGTGAGGGCAGGAATTACAATGAGCAGTTCTTC. Translating it yields CASSEGRNYNEQFF.

Many counts were recorded for this clone. For the CDR3, the DNA is TGTGCCAGCAGCAATCTAGCGGGGGGATATAATGAGCAGTTCTTC. This translates into CASSNLAGGYNEQFF. The chain links TRBV11-2 to TRBJ2-1, with 11 nucleotides matching TRBD2. The germline gives CDR1 SGHAT, CDR2 FQNNGV. Trimming cost V 5 bases and J 7 bases; bases outside gene matches: 7. This CDR3 is 15 amino acids long. The full variable domain, in which reference TRBV11-2 and TRBJ2-1 provide the parts outside the CDR3, is EAGVAQSPRYKIIEKRQSVAFWCNPISGHATLYWYQQILGQGPKLLIQFQNNGVVDDSQLPKDRFSAERLKGVDSTLKIQPAKLEDSAVYLCASSNLAGGYNEQFFGPGTRLTVL.

The chain couples TRBV2 to TRBJ2-5; 12 nucleotides agree with TRBD2. J was trimmed by 5 bases and V by 5 bases; bases with no gene match: 12. The CDR3 runs 17 residues. CDR1 and CDR2 (germline): SNHLY, FYNNEI. The CDR3 sequence is CASSPSIRTSGVETQYF. The CDR3 region has the DNA TGTGCCAGCAGTCCGTCTATACGGACTAGCGGGGTTGAGACCCAGTACTTC.

This clone was detected only once. CDR3 loop: CASSLGPGDIYGYTF. CDR3 bases: TGTGCCAGCAGCTTGGGACCAGGGGACATATATGGCTACACCTTC. The V gene is TRBV5-6, the J gene TRBJ1-2, with D tentatively TRBD1 (6 bases). Germline values: CDR1 SGHDT, CDR2 YYEEEE. The CDR3 has 15 amino acids. V was cut by 0 bases and J by 5 bases, with 14 bases left in between.

The rearrangement links TRBV13 to TRBJ2-2; maybe TRBD1 (6 bases). The germline gives CDR1 PRHDT, CDR2 FYEKMQ (reference sequence). The CDR3 loop spans 13 amino acids. V was clipped by 5 bases and J by 5 bases, with 9 bases between them. This CDR3 is CASSQGQTGELFF. CDR3 coding DNA: TGTGCCAGCAGCCAAGGACAGACCGGGGAGCTGTTTTTT.

The chain uses TRBV7-9 and TRBJ1-2; 9 nucleotides align to TRBD1. The CDR3 is 13 amino acids. Germline V gives CDR1 SEHNR, CDR2 FQNEAQ (reference sequence). The V gene end was trimmed by 3 bases and the J gene end by 10 bases; junction bases not matched to a gene: 6. CDR3 region: CASSFGTGNDYTF. DNA of the CDR3: TGTGCCAGCAGCTTCGGGACAGGGAACGACTACACCTTC. Variable domain in full (rest from reference TRBV7-9 and TRBJ1-2): DTGVSQNPRHKITKRGQNVTFRCDPISEHNRLYWYRQTLGQGPEFLTYFQNEAQLEKSRLLSDRFSAERPKGSFSTLEIQRTEQGDSAMYLCASSFGTGNDYTFGSGTRLTVV.

The chain uses TRBV2 and TRBJ1-1; no definite D call. Looked up from germline, CDR1 is SNHLY and CDR2 is FYNNEI. With 5 bases removed from V and 5 bases from J, the gap between germline ends came to 9 bases. CDR3 length: 12 residues. The CDR3 sequence: CASSTLGTEAFF. The CDR3 DNA reads as TGTGCCAGCAGTACCCTCGGGACTGAAGCTTTCTTT.

The chain couples TRBV4-3 to TRBJ1-1, with D possibly TRBD1 on 5 matching bases. From germline, CDR1 is LGHNA and CDR2 YSLEER. Trimming left V 0 bases short and J 4 bases short, with 12 bases between. The CDR3 runs 15 residues. As DNA, the CDR3 is TGCGCCAGCAGCCAAGATCTGGGGCCGGGCACTGAAGCTTTCTTT. Translation gives CASSQDLGPGTEAFF.

The chain uses TRBV6-2 or TRBV6-3 and TRBJ2-7; 9 nucleotides match TRBD1. From germline, CDR1 is MNHEY and CDR2 SVGEGT. The length of the CDR3 is 15 residues. V shed 0 bases and J 4 bases; nucleotides not matched to a gene: 4. CDR3 sequence (DNA): TGTGCCAGCAGTTACTCAGGACAGGGGACGTACGAGCAGTACTTC. This sequence encodes CASSYSGQGTYEQYF.

This sequence joins TRBV6-5 and TRBJ2-5; 11 bases match TRBD1. The V segment lost 4 bases and the J segment 1 base; nucleotides outside the gene matches: 2. From germline, CDR1 is MNHEY and CDR2 SVGAGI. This CDR3 has 15 residues. The CDR3 sequence is CASSWGQGVQETQYF. As DNA, the CDR3 is TGTGCCAGCAGTTGGGGACAGGGGGTCCAAGAGACCCAGTACTTC.

J is TRBJ1-2 and V is TRBV19; D is ambiguous. The V and J ends lost 3 bases and 4 bases respectively, with 18 bases between them. The CDR3 consists of 16 residues. The V gene's germline CDR1 is LNHDA and CDR2 SQIVND (reference sequence). For the CDR3, the DNA is TGTGCCAGTAGTATCAAAGTTGGAGGGCTTGGCTATGGCTACACCTTC. Translating it yields CASSIKVGGLGYGYTF. The full variable domain, with the rest looked up from reference TRBV19 and TRBJ1-2, is DGGITQSPKYLFRKEGQNVTLSCEQNLNHDAMYWYRQDPGQGLRLIYYSQIVNDFQKGDIAEGYSVSREKKESFPLTVTSAQKNPTAFYLCASSIKVGGLGYGYTFGSGTRLTVV.

The V call is TRBV4-2, the J call TRBJ1-5; no clear D gene. Germline lookup yields CDR1 LGHNA and CDR2 YNFKEQ. This CDR3 has 16 residues. The V and J ends lost 2 bases and 0 bases respectively, with 11 bases between them. In DNA, the CDR3 is TGTGCCAGCAGCCAACACCTTGACTATAGCAATCAGCCCCAGCATTTT. It translates to CASSQHLDYSNQPQHF.

The chain links TRBV3-1 (or the pseudogene TRBV3-2) to TRBJ2-7, with 12 nucleotides matching TRBD2. This CDR3 comprises 19 residues. After removal of 1 base from V and 0 bases from J, the junction contained 10 bases not matched to a gene. CDR1 is LGHDT, CDR2 YNNKEL, per germline (reference sequence). CDR3 sequence reads: CASSQATSGGSTFSYEQYF. The CDR3 DNA reads as TGTGCCAGCAGCCAAGCCACTAGCGGGGGGTCAACTTTCTCCTACGAGCAGTACTTC.

This rearrangement joins TRBV19 to TRBJ1-1; D is unclear. This CDR3 is built from 14 residues. The V and J ends lost 3 bases and 0 bases respectively, with 8 bases between them. The germline V gene encodes CDR1 LNHDA and CDR2 SQIVND (reference sequence). In nucleotides, the CDR3 is TGTGCCAGTAGTATTCCCCAGATGAACACTGAAGCTTTCTTT. As protein: CASSIPQMNTEAFF.

This chain uses TRBV11-2 with TRBJ1-1; D uncertain. The CDR3 runs to 13 residues. The V gene lost 5 bases and the J gene lost 5 bases, with 12 bases spanning the gap. From germline, CDR1 is SGHAT and CDR2 FQNNGV. This CDR3 is CASSGHSGTEAFF. The CDR3 nucleotides are TGTGCCAGCAGCGGGCACAGTGGGACTGAAGCTTTCTTT.

The CDR3 loop reads CASRGGQGPYGYTF. DNA for the CDR3: TGCGCCAGCAGGGGGGGACAGGGACCCTATGGCTACACCTTC. The chain couples TRBV4-1 to TRBJ1-2, with TRBD1 identical over 9 bases. V lost 6 bases, J lost 4 bases, and 6 bases stayed unmatched. CDR1 MGHRA and CDR2 YSYEKL come from the germline V gene. This CDR3 has 14 amino acids.

This clone was seen a few times. V is TRBV6-1 and J is TRBJ1-3, with D hard to call. CDR1 MNHNS and CDR2 SASEGT come from the germline V gene. Trimming pared 4 bases from V and 0 bases from J, leaving 13 bases between. The CDR3 runs 16 residues. The CDR3 DNA reads as TGTGCCAGCAGTGTTCCGGGGATACGCTCTGGAAACACCATATATTTT. Its protein is CASSVPGIRSGNTIYF.

The J gene is TRBJ2-7, the V gene TRBV18; tentatively, D is TRBD2 (6 bases). CDR1 and CDR2 from the germline V gene are KGHSH and LQKENI. The V and J ends lost 3 bases and 0 bases respectively, with 15 bases between them. The CDR3 length is 16 residues. The DNA of the CDR3 is TGTGCCAGCTCACCGGCATCCCGGACTATCTCCTACGAGCAGTACTTC. This codes for CASSPASRTISYEQYF.

V usage is TRBV29-1 and J usage is TRBJ1-2; 7 bases align to TRBD1. J lost 2 bases, V lost 6 bases, and 6 bases had no gene match. The CDR3 is made up of 13 amino acids. CDR1 and CDR2 (germline): SQVTM, ANQGSEA. The DNA of the CDR3 is TGCAGCGTATGGACAGGAGAGAACTATGGCTACACCTTC. This translates into CSVWTGENYGYTF.

The chain recombines TRBV11-2 with TRBJ2-7, with TRBD2 as a possible D gene (5 bases). The germline V gene encodes CDR1 SGHAT and CDR2 FQNNGV. With 0 bases removed from V and 6 bases from J, the gap between germline ends came to 15 bases. The CDR3 totals 15 residues. The DNA for the CDR3 is TGTGCCAGCAGCTTAGATCGGTCTAGCTTGGGCGAGCAGTACTTC. It translates to CASSLDRSSLGEQYF.